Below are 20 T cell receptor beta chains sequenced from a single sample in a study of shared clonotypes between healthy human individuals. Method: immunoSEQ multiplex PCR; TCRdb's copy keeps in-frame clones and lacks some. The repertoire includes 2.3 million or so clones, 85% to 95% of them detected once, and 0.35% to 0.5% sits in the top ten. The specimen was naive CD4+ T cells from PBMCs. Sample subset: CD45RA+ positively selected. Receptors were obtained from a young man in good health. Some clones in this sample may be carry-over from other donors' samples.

CDR3 protein: CASSDDWGLGRNEQFF. The CDR3 nucleotides are TGTGCCAGCAGTGACGATTGGGGACTAGGGCGCAATGAGCAGTTCTTC. The V gene is TRBV6-4, the J gene TRBJ2-1; TRBD2 agrees at 8 bases. V lost 2 bases, J lost 6 bases, and 9 bases stayed unmatched. This CDR3 is 16 amino acids long. The germline V gene has CDR1 MRHNA and CDR2 SNTAGT.

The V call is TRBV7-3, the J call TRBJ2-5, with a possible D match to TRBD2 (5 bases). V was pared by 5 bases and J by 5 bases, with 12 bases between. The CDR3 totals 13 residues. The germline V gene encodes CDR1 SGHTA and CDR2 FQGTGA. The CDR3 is CASSRGVDETQYF. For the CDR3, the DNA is TGTGCCAGCAGCCGGGGAGTTGATGAGACCCAGTACTTC.

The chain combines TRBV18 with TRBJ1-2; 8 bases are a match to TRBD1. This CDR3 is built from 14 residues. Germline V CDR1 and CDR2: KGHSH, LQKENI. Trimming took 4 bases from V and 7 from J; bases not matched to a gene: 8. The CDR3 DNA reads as TGTGCCAGCTCACTCAGGGGGACAGGTGGTGGCTACACCTTC. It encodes CASSLRGTGGGYTF.

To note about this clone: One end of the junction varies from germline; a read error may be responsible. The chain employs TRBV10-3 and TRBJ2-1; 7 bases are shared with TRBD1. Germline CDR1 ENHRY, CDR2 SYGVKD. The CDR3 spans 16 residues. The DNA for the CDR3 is TGTGCCATCAGTGAAAAGAAGGGGGCCACCTACAATAAGCAGTTCTTC. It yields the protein CAISEKKGATYNKQFF.

DNA for the CDR3: TGTGCCAGCAGTTACTGGCGGGAACTATACAATGAGCAGTTCTTC. This codes for CASSYWRELYNEQFF. This rearrangement joins TRBV6-5 to TRBJ2-1, with TRBD2 as a possible D gene (6 bases). Trimming took off 1 base at V and 4 bases at J, with 11 bases between the two ends. Germline assignment: CDR1 MNHEY and CDR2 SVGAGI. There are 15 residues in the CDR3.

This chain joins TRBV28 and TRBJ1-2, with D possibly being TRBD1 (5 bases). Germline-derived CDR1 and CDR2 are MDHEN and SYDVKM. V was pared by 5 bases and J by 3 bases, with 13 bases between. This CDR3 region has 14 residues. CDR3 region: CASSPSLQDYGYTF. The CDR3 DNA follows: TGTGCCAGCAGTCCCAGTCTACAGGACTATGGCTACACCTTC.

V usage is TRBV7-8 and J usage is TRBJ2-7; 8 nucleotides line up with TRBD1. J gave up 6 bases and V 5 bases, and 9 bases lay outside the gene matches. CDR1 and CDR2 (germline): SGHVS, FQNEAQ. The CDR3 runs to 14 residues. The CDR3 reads CASSPWTGQPEQYF. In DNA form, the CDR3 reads TGTGCCAGCAGCCCCTGGACAGGGCAACCCGAGCAGTACTTC.

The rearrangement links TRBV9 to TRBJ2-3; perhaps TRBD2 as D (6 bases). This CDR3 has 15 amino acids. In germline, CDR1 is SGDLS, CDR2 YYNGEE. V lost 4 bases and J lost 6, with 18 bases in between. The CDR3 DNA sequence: TGTGCCAGCAGCCCGGGACTCGCCGATTACGATACGCAGTATTTT. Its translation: CASSPGLADYDTQYF.

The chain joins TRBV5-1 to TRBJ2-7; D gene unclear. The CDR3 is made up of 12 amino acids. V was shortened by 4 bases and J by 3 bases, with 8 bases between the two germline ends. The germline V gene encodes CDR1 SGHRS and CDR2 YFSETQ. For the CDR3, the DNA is TGCGCCAGCAGCCCCTCCTACTACGAGCAGTACTTC. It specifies CASSPSYYEQYF.

CDR3 sequence reads: CASSPLQGNEQYF. DNA of the CDR3: TGTGCCAGCTCCCCCTTACAGGGAAACGAGCAGTACTTC. The genes are TRBV18 and TRBJ2-7, with D perhaps TRBD1 (6 bases). Germline CDR1 reads KGHSH; CDR2 reads LQKENI. The CDR3 spans 13 residues. V gave up 6 bases and J gave up 5 bases, with 14 bases separating them.

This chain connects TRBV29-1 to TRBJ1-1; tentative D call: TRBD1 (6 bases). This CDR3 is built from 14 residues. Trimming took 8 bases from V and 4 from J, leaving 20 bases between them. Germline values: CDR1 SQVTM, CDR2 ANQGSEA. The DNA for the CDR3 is TGCAGCACACTAAGGGGGTTCTGGGGCACTGAAGCTTTCTTT. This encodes CSTLRGFWGTEAFF.

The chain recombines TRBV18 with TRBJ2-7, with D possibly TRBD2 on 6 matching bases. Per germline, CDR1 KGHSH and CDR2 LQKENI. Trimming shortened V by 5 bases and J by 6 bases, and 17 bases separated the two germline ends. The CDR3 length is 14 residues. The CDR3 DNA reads TGTGCCAGCTCAACGACTAGTAGAGATGGCGAGCAGTACTTC. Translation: CASSTTSRDGEQYF.

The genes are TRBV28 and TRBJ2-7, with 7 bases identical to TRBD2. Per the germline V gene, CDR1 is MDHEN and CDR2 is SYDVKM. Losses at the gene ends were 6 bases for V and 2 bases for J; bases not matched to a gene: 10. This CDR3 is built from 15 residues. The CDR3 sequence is CASSSGEGRTYEQYF. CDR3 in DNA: TGTGCCAGCAGCTCTGGGGAGGGGCGAACCTACGAGCAGTACTTC.

CDR3 amino acids: CASSLRDRDYEQYF. The CDR3 nucleotides are TGCGCCAGCAGTCTTCGGGACAGGGACTACGAGCAGTACTTC. This chain links TRBV23-1 with TRBJ2-7; 9 bases fit TRBD1. TRBV23-1 is known as an ORF, though its function is uncertain. The CDR3 runs 14 residues. With V trimmed by 4 bases and J by 3 bases, 4 bases remained unmatched.

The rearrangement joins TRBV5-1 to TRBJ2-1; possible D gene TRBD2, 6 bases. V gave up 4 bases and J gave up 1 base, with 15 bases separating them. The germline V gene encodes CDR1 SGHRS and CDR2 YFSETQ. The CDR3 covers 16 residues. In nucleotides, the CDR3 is TGCGCCAGCAGCCGCGGGGCTGCACCGTCCTACAATGAGCAGTTCTTC. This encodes CASSRGAAPSYNEQFF.

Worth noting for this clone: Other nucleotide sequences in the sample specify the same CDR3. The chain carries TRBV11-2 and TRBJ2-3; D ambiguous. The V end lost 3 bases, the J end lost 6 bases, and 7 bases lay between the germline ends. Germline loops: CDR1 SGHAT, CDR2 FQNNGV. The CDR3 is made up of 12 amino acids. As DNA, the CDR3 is TGTGCCAGCAGCTTGGTCAGGGATACGCAGTATTTT. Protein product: CASSLVRDTQYF.

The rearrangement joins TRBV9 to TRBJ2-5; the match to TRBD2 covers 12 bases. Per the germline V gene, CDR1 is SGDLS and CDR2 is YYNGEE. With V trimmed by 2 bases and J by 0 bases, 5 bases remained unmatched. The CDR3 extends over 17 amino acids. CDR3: CASSVTGLAGYQETQYF. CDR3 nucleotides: TGTGCCAGCAGCGTGACCGGACTAGCGGGATACCAAGAGACCCAGTACTTC.

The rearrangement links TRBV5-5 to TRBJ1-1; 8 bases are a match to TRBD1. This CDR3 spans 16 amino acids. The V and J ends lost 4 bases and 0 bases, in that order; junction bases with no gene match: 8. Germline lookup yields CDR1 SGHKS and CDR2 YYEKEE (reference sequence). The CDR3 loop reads CASSGGQGLLNTEAFF. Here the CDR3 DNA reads TGTGCCAGCAGCGGAGGACAGGGTCTATTGAACACTGAAGCTTTCTTT.

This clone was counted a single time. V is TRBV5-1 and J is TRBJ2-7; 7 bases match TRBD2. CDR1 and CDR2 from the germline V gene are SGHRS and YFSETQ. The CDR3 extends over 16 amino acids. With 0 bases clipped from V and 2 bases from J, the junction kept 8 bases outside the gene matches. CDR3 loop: CASSLAFSSGTYEQYF. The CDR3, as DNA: TGCGCCAGCAGCTTGGCCTTCTCTAGCGGAACCTACGAGCAGTACTTC. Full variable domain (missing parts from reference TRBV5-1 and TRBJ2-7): KAGVTQTPRYLIKTRGQQVTLSCSPISGHRSVSWYQQTPGQGLQFLFEYFSETQRNKGNFPGRFSGRQFSNSRSEMNVSTLELGDSALYLCASSLAFSSGTYEQYFGPGTRLTVT.

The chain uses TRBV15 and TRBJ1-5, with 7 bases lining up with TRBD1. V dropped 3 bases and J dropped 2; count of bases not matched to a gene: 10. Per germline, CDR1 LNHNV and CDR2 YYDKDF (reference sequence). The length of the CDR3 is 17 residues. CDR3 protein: CATSRGTGDVGNQPQHF. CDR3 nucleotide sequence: TGTGCCACCAGCAGGGGAACAGGGGATGTTGGCAATCAGCCCCAGCATTTT.